These 16 T cell receptor beta chains were all obtained from the same sample, sequenced in a study of blood T cell repertoires in COVID-19. Libraries were prepared by immunoSEQ multiplex PCR; TCRdb keeps only in-frame clonotypes and omits some of them. This sample has 65,000 to 90,000 clones, with around four fifths found just once. The sequencing sample was made of peripheral blood. The receptors shown here come from a man aged 80 or over with active or convalescent COVID-19.

Only a few counts were recorded for this clone. This chain joins TRBV6-6 and TRBJ1-5, with D possibly matching TRBD1 (6 bases). This CDR3 is 14 amino acids long. CDR1 MNHNY and CDR2 SVGAGI come from the germline V gene (reference sequence). V lost 6 bases and J lost 6, with 15 bases in between. The CDR3 here is CASSGTGLGQPQHF. The DNA for the CDR3 is TGTGCCAGCAGCGGAACAGGGTTGGGTCAGCCCCAGCATTTT.

The rearrangement joins TRBV30 to TRBJ2-6; D may be TRBD2 (5 bases). The CDR3 runs 15 residues. V lost 3 bases to trimming and J lost 5 bases, with 14 bases between them. Germline V gives CDR1 GTSNPN, CDR2 SVGIG (reference sequence). This CDR3 is CAWSPRGSWANVLTF. The CDR3 nucleotides are TGTGCCTGGAGCCCTCGGGGTTCCTGGGCCAACGTCCTGACTTTC.

CDR3 sequence: CASSYGGLTEAFF. As DNA, the CDR3 is TGTGCCAGCAGCTACGGGGGGCTCACTGAAGCTTTCTTT. The rearrangement links TRBV7-9 to TRBJ1-1; D perhaps matches TRBD1 (6 bases). Germline CDR1 reads SEHNR; CDR2 reads FQNEAQ (reference sequence). There are 13 residues in the CDR3. V lost 4 bases and J lost 4, with 10 bases in between.

The rearrangement joins TRBV7-9 to TRBJ1-2, with 8 nucleotides matching TRBD1. V dropped 2 bases and J dropped 8; count of bases not matched to a gene: 10. The CDR3 has 15 amino acids. Germline CDR1 and CDR2: SEHNR and FQNEAQ (reference sequence). The CDR3 loop reads CASSLPGRQGAGYTF. CDR3 sequence (DNA): TGTGCCAGCAGCTTACCCGGTCGTCAGGGGGCCGGCTACACCTTC. The full variable domain, with the rest looked up from reference TRBV7-9 and TRBJ1-2, is DTGVSQNPRHKITKRGQNVTFRCDPISEHNRLYWYRQTLGQGPEFLTYFQNEAQLEKSRLLSDRFSAERPKGSFSTLEIQRTEQGDSAMYLCASSLPGRQGAGYTFGSGTRLTVV.

V and J are TRBV4-1 and TRBJ2-1; tentatively, D is TRBD1 (5 bases). CDR3 length: 15 amino acids. CDR1 is MGHRA and CDR2 is YSYEKL in the germline V gene. V was clipped by 1 base and J by 3 bases, with 10 bases between them. The CDR3 DNA reads TGCGCCAGCAGCCAAGGTCAGGGTGGCTACAATGAGCAGTTCTTC. Amino acid sequence: CASSQGQGGYNEQFF.

This CDR3 is CASSTNQGTWETQYF. CDR3 bases: TGCGCCAGCAGCACTAACCAGGGGACATGGGAGACCCAGTACTTC. The chain combines TRBV5-1 with TRBJ2-5; possible D gene TRBD1, 6 bases. Germline values: CDR1 SGHRS, CDR2 YFSETQ. There are 15 residues in the CDR3. V lost 4 bases to trimming and J lost 5 bases, with 18 bases between them.

The chain uses TRBV5-5 and TRBJ1-2, with TRBD1 matching 7 bases. The CDR3 totals 15 residues. V lost 0 bases to trimming and J lost 3 bases; unmatched junction nucleotides: 5. In germline, CDR1 is SGHKS, CDR2 YYEKEE (reference sequence). The CDR3 DNA is TGTGCCAGCAGCTTGGGTCAGGGGGTTTACTATGGCTACACCTTC. As protein: CASSLGQGVYYGYTF.

DNA for the CDR3: TGCGCCAGCAGCTTGGGGGCGGGCACGGTGAACACTGAAGCTTTCTTT. Its protein product is CASSLGAGTVNTEAFF. This chain connects TRBV5-1 to TRBJ1-1; no reliable D call. Germline-derived CDR1 and CDR2 are SGHRS and YFSETQ. The CDR3 totals 16 residues. The V gene lost 0 bases and the J gene lost 0 bases, with 12 bases spanning the gap.

The sample holds a few counts of this clone. The rearrangement uses TRBV2 and TRBJ2-1; TRBD1 is a possible D gene (7 bases). Germline V gene data show CDR1 as SNHLY and CDR2 as FYNNEI. CDR3 length equals 13 residues. The V end was cut by 7 bases, the J end by 9 bases, with 16 bases between. CDR3 nucleotide sequence: TGTGCCAGCACCCCCAACAGGGGAGGTGAGCAGTTCTTC. Its protein is CASTPNRGGEQFF.

This clone was recorded only once. V gene TRBV18 combines with J gene TRBJ2-3; no clear D gene. Germline CDR1 and CDR2: KGHSH and LQKENI. CDR3 size: 12 residues. The ends were cut back, 2 bases at V and 5 bases at J, with 5 bases in the middle. CDR3 sequence (DNA): TGTGCCAGCTCACCAATTAGAGATACGCAGTATTTT. Translation: CASSPIRDTQYF.

CDR3 amino acids: CASSPTGYLYGYTF. The CDR3 nucleotides are TGCGCCAGCAGCCCGACGGGGTACCTCTATGGCTACACCTTC. V is TRBV5-1 and J is TRBJ1-2, with D hard to call. The germline gives CDR1 SGHRS, CDR2 YFSETQ. The CDR3 totals 14 residues. Trimming removed 4 bases from V and 4 bases from J, with 14 bases in between.

The chain links TRBV6-5 to TRBJ1-5; D is perhaps TRBD1 (6 bases). The germline CDR1 and CDR2 sequences are MNHEY and SVGAGI. V was clipped by 6 bases and J by 7 bases, with 16 bases between them. The CDR3 totals 14 residues. CDR3 residues: CASRTQGPGQPQHF. DNA for the CDR3: TGTGCCAGCAGGACCCAGGGGCCCGGACAGCCCCAGCATTTT.

The J gene is TRBJ2-7, the V gene TRBV7-9, with 9 bases matching TRBD2. The CDR3 totals 15 residues. After removal of 6 bases from V and 2 bases from J, the junction contained 8 bases not matched to a gene. Germline V gene sequence: CDR1 SEHNR, CDR2 FQNEAQ (reference sequence). CDR3 residues: CASSSPGLATYEQYF. Here the CDR3 DNA reads TGTGCCAGCAGTTCACCGGGACTAGCAACCTACGAGCAGTACTTC.

This clone occurred a few times. This rearrangement joins TRBV19 to TRBJ1-5, with TRBD1 identical over 8 bases. There are 15 residues in the CDR3. The V and J ends lost 6 bases and 5 bases, in that order; junction bases with no gene match: 9. CDR1 is LNHDA and CDR2 is SQIVND in the germline V gene (reference sequence). The CDR3 loop is CASSKGPGGDQPQHF. The CDR3 DNA reads TGTGCCAGTAGCAAGGGTCCAGGGGGCGATCAGCCCCAGCATTTT.

The chain links TRBV6-2 or TRBV6-3 to TRBJ2-2; 9 bases agree with TRBD1. V was pared by 6 bases and J by 2 bases, with 10 bases of the junction left unmatched. Germline V lookup: CDR1 MNHEY, CDR2 SVGEGT. This CDR3 is 17 amino acids long. The CDR3 DNA follows: TGTGCCAGCAGCGATACGGGACAGGGATACAACACCGGGGAGCTGTTTTTT. It encodes CASSDTGQGYNTGELFF.

The CDR3 nucleotides read TGCGCCAGCACTTCTAGACAGGGTCCAGCAGATACGCAGTATTTT. Its protein is CASTSRQGPADTQYF. The chain combines TRBV23-1 with TRBJ2-3, with 7 nucleotides matching TRBD1. TRBV23-1 is marked as an open reading frame, function uncertain. The V and J ends lost 7 bases and 4 bases, in that order; junction bases with no gene match: 11. This CDR3 region has 15 residues.